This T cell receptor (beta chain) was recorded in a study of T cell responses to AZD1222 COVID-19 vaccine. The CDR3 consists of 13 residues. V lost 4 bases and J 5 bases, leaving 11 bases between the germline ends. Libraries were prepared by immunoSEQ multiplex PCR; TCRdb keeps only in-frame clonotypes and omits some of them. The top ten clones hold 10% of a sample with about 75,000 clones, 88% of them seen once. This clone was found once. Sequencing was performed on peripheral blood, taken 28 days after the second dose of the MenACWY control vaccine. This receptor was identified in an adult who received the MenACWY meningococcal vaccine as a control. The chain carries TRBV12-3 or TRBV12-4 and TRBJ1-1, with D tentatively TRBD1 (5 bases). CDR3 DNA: TGTGCCAGCAGTTCGAAGGGACGAACTGAAGCTTTCTTT. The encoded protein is CASSSKGRTEAFF.